This T cell receptor beta chain was captured in a study of cytomegalovirus exposure and HLA in healthy donors. Study conclusions and caveats: TCR beta chains associated with HLA were, in a later analysis, more clonally expanded than equally common others. As was reported, the HLA-A and HLA-B alleles of most subjects were accurately predicted from TCR beta sequences.

This clone is a singleton in its sample. Its cognate antigen is unknown. CDR1 is SNHLY, CDR2 FYNNEI, per germline. The CDR3 length is 14 residues. Losses at the gene ends were 6 bases for V and 6 bases for J; bases not matched to a gene: 5. PCR amplification relied on 60 Vbeta primers (plus 13 Jbeta primers). Here immunoSEQ multiplex PCR was the method, and the copy in TCRdb shows in-frame clones only, minus some. The data show 180,000 or so clones, more than 60% seen once. Sample: PBMCs. The chain employs TRBV2 and TRBJ2-1; TRBD2 matches at 10 bases. The source of this sequence is a woman aged 55-69 years in good health and CMV-seropositive. CDR3 nucleotides: TGTGCCAGCAGGAGTCTAGCGGGAGCCAATGAGCAGTTCTTC. This sequence encodes CASRSLAGANEQFF.